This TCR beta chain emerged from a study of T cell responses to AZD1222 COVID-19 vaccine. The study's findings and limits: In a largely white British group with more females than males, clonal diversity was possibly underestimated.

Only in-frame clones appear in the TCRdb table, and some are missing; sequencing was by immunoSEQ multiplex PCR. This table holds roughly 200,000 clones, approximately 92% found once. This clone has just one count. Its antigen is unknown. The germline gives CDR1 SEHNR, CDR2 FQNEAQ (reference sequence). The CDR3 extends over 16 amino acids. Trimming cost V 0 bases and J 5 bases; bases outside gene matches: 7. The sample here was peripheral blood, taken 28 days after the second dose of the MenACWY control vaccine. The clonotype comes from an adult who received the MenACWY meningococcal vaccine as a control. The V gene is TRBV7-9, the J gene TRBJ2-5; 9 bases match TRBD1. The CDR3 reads CASSLAITGGFETQYF. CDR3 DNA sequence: TGTGCCAGCAGCTTAGCGATAACAGGGGGCTTCGAGACCCAGTACTTC.